A selection of T cell receptor beta chains follows, all from one sample in a study of vaccination and CD4 T cells after COVID-19. These receptors are not linked to any known antigen. MiXCR, run by TCRdb on the PCR reads, gives a single entry per CDR3 protein. The sample lists 20,000 to 25,000 distinct CDR3 sequences, 70% occurring once. What was sequenced was CD4+ T cells from blood, cultured in vitro. These receptors originate from a human donor who had recovered from COVID-19. The CDR3 runs from the conserved cysteine through the conserved F or W. D genes are given only for firm matches. Rows may omit the clone size; those that give it use once, few, many or a size class.

V gene	clone size	D gene	J gene	CDR3 protein	CDR3 DNA
TRBV6-1	NA	NA	TRBJ1-2	CASSASGSAGYTF	TGTGCCAGCAGTGCCTCAGGGTCGGCTGGCTACACCTTC
TRBV11-2	NA	NA	TRBJ2-2	CASSLKGPATGELFF	TGTGCCAGCAGCTTAAAAGGTCCTGCCACCGGGGAGCTGTTTTTT
TRBV24-1	NA	TRBD1	TRBJ1-2	CATSDSTGYYGYTF	TGTGCCACCAGTGATTCGACAGGGTACTATGGCTACACCTTC
TRBV15	NA	TRBD1	TRBJ1-1	CATSRVPFRQGDTEAFF	TGTGCCACCAGCAGAGTCCCTTTCCGACAGGGTGACACTGAAGCTTTCTTT
TRBV6-4	once	NA	TRBJ2-2	CASSDSRTGELFF	TGTGCCAGCAGTGACTCGAGGACCGGGGAGCTGTTTTTT
TRBV7-2	NA	NA	TRBJ1-1	CASSLGRGRNTEAFF	TGTGCCAGCAGCTTAGGTAGGGGGAGGAACACTGAAGCTTTCTTT
TRBV7-2	few	TRBD1	TRBJ2-7	CASSLMMGQGRNEQYF	TGTGCCAGCAGCTTAATGATGGGACAGGGTCGTAACGAGCAGTACTTC
TRBV25-1	NA	NA	TRBJ1-6	CASSEGWGQTGNSPLHF	TGTGCCAGCAGTGAAGGCTGGGGCCAAACGGGTAATTCACCCCTCCACTTT
TRBV30	NA	TRBD1	TRBJ2-7	CAWRAPGGSIEQYF	TGTGCCTGGAGGGCCCCAGGGGGATCTATCGAGCAGTACTTC
TRBV7-2	NA	TRBD1	TRBJ1-2	CASSLGETGGAKGGYTF	TGTGCCAGCAGCTTAGGTGAAACAGGGGGCGCAAAAGGTGGCTACACCTTC
TRBV7-2	NA	TRBD2	TRBJ2-6	CASSPGGGSGANVLTF	TGTGCCAGCAGCCCCGGGGGGGGCTCTGGGGCCAACGTCCTGACTTTC
TRBV20-1	NA	TRBD1	TRBJ1-4	CSAPGQGLTNEKLFF	TGCAGTGCCCCGGGACAGGGTTTAACTAATGAAAAACTGTTTTTT
TRBV6-1	NA	NA	TRBJ1-2	CASTRDFWGGYTF	TGTGCCAGCACCCGGGACTTTTGGGGGGGCTACACCTTC
TRBV7-2	NA	TRBD1	TRBJ2-3	CASSLGGTGHTDTQYF	TGTGCCAGCAGCTTAGGAGGGACAGGACACACAGATACGCAGTATTTT
TRBV20-1	NA	NA	TRBJ2-7	CSARKEPIGRYEQYF	TGCAGTGCTAGGAAGGAACCTATTGGGCGCTACGAGCAGTACTTC
TRBV28	NA	NA	TRBJ1-2	CASRSPAAAAAFYGYTF	TGTGCCAGCAGATCCCCGGCCGCGGCAGCTGCCTTCTATGGCTACACCTTC
TRBV20-1	NA	TRBD2	TRBJ2-5	CSARRGLVQETQYF	TGCAGTGCTAGAAGGGGACTAGTCCAAGAGACCCAGTACTTC
TRBV6-2/TRBV6-3	NA	NA	TRBJ1-2	CASSYTGTSPYTF	TGTGCCAGCAGTTATACCGGGACGTCTCCCTACACCTTC
TRBV2	NA	NA	TRBJ2-5	CASSPGETQYF	TGTGCCAGCAGCCCCGGGGAGACCCAGTACTTC
TRBV11-3	NA	NA	TRBJ1-1	CASSLRVNTEAFF	TGTGCCAGCAGCCTGAGGGTGAACACTGAAGCTTTCTTT
TRBV18	NA	NA	TRBJ1-6	CASSWGPENSPLHF	TGTGCCAGCTCCTGGGGTCCAGAAAATTCACCCCTCCACTTT
TRBV29-1	NA	NA	TRBJ1-1	CSADQDDPGMPGTEAFF	TGCAGCGCCGACCAAGACGATCCAGGGATGCCTGGAACTGAAGCTTTCTTT
TRBV28	NA	NA	TRBJ1-5	CASARVWGSNQPQHF	TGTGCCAGTGCCCGAGTGTGGGGAAGCAATCAGCCCCAGCATTTT
TRBV21-1	NA	NA	TRBJ1-5	CASPPSGTVQPQHF	TGTGCCAGCCCCCCTTCCGGGACAGTTCAGCCCCAGCATTTT
TRBV6-5	NA	NA	TRBJ2-1	CASNYRTPLGIYNEQFF	TGTGCCAGCAATTACCGGACACCTTTGGGAATCTACAATGAGCAGTTCTTC
TRBV10-3	NA	NA	TRBJ2-7	CAISEGLQFEKQYF	TGTGCCATCAGTGAGGGCCTACAGTTTGAGAAGCAGTACTTC
TRBV7-2	NA	TRBD1	TRBJ1-1	CASSYPRTGGAGAFF	TGTGCCAGCAGCTACCCCCGGACAGGGGGCGCGGGAGCTTTCTTT
TRBV28	few	NA	TRBJ1-1	CASSPLNTEAFF	TGTGCCAGCAGTCCTTTGAACACTGAAGCTTTCTTT
TRBV6-1	NA	NA	TRBJ2-1	CASRRTWQGNSYNEQFF	TGTGCCAGCAGACGCACGTGGCAGGGTAACTCCTACAATGAGCAGTTCTTC
TRBV6-1	few	TRBD1	TRBJ2-3	CASSPDRGRGDTQYF	TGTGCCAGCAGCCCCGACAGGGGGCGAGGAGATACGCAGTATTTT
TRBV5-1	NA	NA	TRBJ2-7	CASSLTVRGEQYF	TGCGCCAGCAGCTTGACGGTTAGGGGGGAGCAGTACTTC
TRBV7-8	NA	NA	TRBJ1-1	CASSPFKSHMNTEAFF	TGTGCCAGCAGCCCCTTCAAAAGCCACATGAACACTGAAGCTTTCTTT
TRBV10-3	once	NA	TRBJ1-1	CATHQGVQNTEAFF	TGTGCCACCCATCAGGGTGTACAGAACACTGAAGCTTTCTTT
TRBV7-8	NA	NA	TRBJ1-4	CASSLAGMNEKLFF	TGTGCCAGCAGCTTAGCCGGTATGAATGAAAAACTGTTTTTT
TRBV2	NA	TRBD1	TRBJ1-4	CASSRGQGSVGKLFF	TGTGCCAGCAGTCGGGGACAGGGTTCGGTGGGAAAACTGTTTTTT
TRBV15	NA	TRBD1	TRBJ2-1	CATSIPGQGSGEQFF	TGTGCCACCAGCATTCCGGGACAGGGCTCCGGTGAGCAGTTCTTC
TRBV10-3	NA	TRBD1	TRBJ1-1	CAVQDRGSEAFF	TGTGCCGTACAGGACAGGGGGTCCGAAGCTTTCTTT
TRBV6-1	NA	NA	TRBJ1-5	CASAPGSNQPQHF	TGTGCCAGCGCCCCAGGGAGCAATCAGCCCCAGCATTTT
TRBV20-1	once	NA	TRBJ1-1	CSARRTTGSGTEAFF	TGCAGTGCTAGAAGAACAACAGGGAGTGGGACTGAAGCTTTCTTT
TRBV7-9	NA	NA	TRBJ1-2	CASSLGQSSYGYTF	TGTGCCAGCAGCTTAGGACAGAGTTCCTATGGCTACACCTTC
TRBV2	once	NA	TRBJ2-3	CASSERQSTDTQYF	TGTGCCAGCAGTGAAAGGCAGTCCACAGATACGCAGTATTTT
TRBV12-3/TRBV12-4	NA	NA	TRBJ1-1	CASSLGSGNTEAFF	TGTGCCAGCAGTTTAGGGTCAGGGAACACTGAAGCTTTCTTT
TRBV5-6	NA	TRBD1	TRBJ1-2	CATRRSGTGYGYTF	TGTGCCACCAGGCGTTCCGGGACAGGGTATGGCTACACCTTC
TRBV7-8	NA	NA	TRBJ2-7	CASSPARGTRGYEQYF	TGTGCCAGCAGCCCCGCACGGGGAACCAGAGGCTACGAGCAGTACTTC
TRBV27	NA	NA	TRBJ1-1	CASSLRPLKTEAFF	TGTGCCAGCAGTTTAAGGCCCTTGAAGACTGAAGCTTTCTTT
TRBV7-9	few	TRBD2	TRBJ2-3	CASSPRTSGPSTDTQYF	TGTGCCAGCAGCCCCCGGACTAGCGGGCCTAGCACAGATACGCAGTATTTT
TRBV19	once	NA	TRBJ1-2	CASNLGGQRRGYTF	TGTGCCAGTAATCTGGGAGGTCAACGGAGGGGCTACACCTTC
TRBV2	NA	NA	TRBJ2-1	CASSGRMSGSYNEQFF	TGTGCCAGCAGTGGGAGGATGTCGGGCTCCTACAATGAGCAGTTCTTC
TRBV20-1	NA	TRBD1	TRBJ1-1	CSAREGQGMVEAFF	TGCAGTGCTAGAGAAGGACAGGGGATGGTTGAAGCTTTCTTT
TRBV29-1	NA	NA	TRBJ2-3	CSVERGSTDTQYF	TGCAGCGTTGAACGGGGTAGCACAGATACGCAGTATTTT
TRBV27	NA	TRBD1	TRBJ1-2	CASTPQGARGGYTF	TGTGCCAGCACCCCGCAGGGGGCAAGGGGTGGCTACACCTTC
TRBV5-4	NA	NA	TRBJ2-7	CASSLGPLSYEQYF	TGTGCCAGCAGCCTGGGCCCTCTCTCCTACGAGCAGTACTTC
TRBV12-3/TRBV12-4	NA	NA	TRBJ1-5	CASSFNAAVQPQHF	TGTGCCAGCAGTTTTAACGCAGCGGTCCAGCCCCAGCATTTT
TRBV10-3	NA	NA	TRBJ2-3	CAITPGDRGTDTQYF	TGTGCCATCACCCCGGGGGACCGAGGCACAGATACGCAGTATTTT
TRBV4-1	NA	NA	TRBJ2-7	CASSQEVSGGTTYEQYF	TGCGCCAGCAGCCAAGAGGTCTCTGGCGGGACAACCTACGAGCAGTACTTC
TRBV20-1	NA	TRBD2	TRBJ2-1	CSANLLAGVINEQFF	TGCAGTGCTAACCTTCTAGCGGGAGTGATTAATGAGCAGTTCTTC
TRBV6-2/TRBV6-3	NA	NA	TRBJ1-6	CASADRSSYNSPLHF	TGTGCCAGCGCAGACCGGAGCTCCTATAATTCACCCCTCCACTTT